Each of the 28 T cell receptor beta chains below was sequenced from the same sample in a study of blood T cell repertoires in COVID-19. Profiling relied on immunoSEQ multiplex PCR, and the TCRdb table lists in-frame clones only, not all of them. The data contain over 200,000 clones, approximately 88% of them seen just once; the ten biggest clones take up approximately 0.8%. Material: peripheral blood. These receptors were collected from a woman aged 30 to 39 with acute or convalescent COVID-19.

A single count supports this clone. The chain links TRBV5-8 to TRBJ2-1, with a weak D call TRBD1 (5 bases). The length of the CDR3 is 14 residues. Germline CDR1 reads SGHTS; CDR2 reads YDEGEE. Trimming pared 0 bases from V and 5 bases from J, leaving 9 bases between. In nucleotides, the CDR3 is TGTGCCAGCAGCTTGGAGGGGCCTAACAATGAGCAGTTCTTC. It encodes CASSLEGPNNEQFF.

This clone was counted only a few times. V usage is TRBV9 and J usage is TRBJ1-4; D remains unclear. Trimming left V 0 bases short and J 0 bases short, with 9 bases between. The CDR3 has 16 amino acids. Germline V gives CDR1 SGDLS, CDR2 YYNGEE. For the CDR3, the DNA is TGTGCCAGCAGCGTAGAAATAGCAGCAACTAATGAAAAACTGTTTTTT. Translation: CASSVEIAATNEKLFF.

The chain couples TRBV24-1 to TRBJ2-6; 8 bases fit TRBD1. Germline CDR1 and CDR2: KGHDR and SFDVKD. The CDR3 is 16 residues long. V shed 11 bases and J 2 bases; nucleotides not matched to a gene: 10. The DNA for the CDR3 is TGTGCCATTCAGACAGGGGTGCCCACTGGGGCCAACGTCCTGACTTTC. Its protein product is CAIQTGVPTGANVLTF.

The rearrangement links TRBV9 to TRBJ2-7; perhaps TRBD1 as D (6 bases). In germline, CDR1 is SGDLS, CDR2 YYNGEE. The CDR3 covers 14 residues. The ends were cut back, 4 bases at V and 3 bases at J, with 14 bases in the middle. CDR3 in amino acids: CASSIRDNYYEQYF. CDR3 nucleotide sequence: TGTGCCAGCAGCATACGGGACAATTACTACGAGCAGTACTTC.

The V and J genes are TRBV3-1 (or the pseudogene TRBV3-2) and TRBJ2-7, with 8 bases aligning to TRBD1. CDR3 length equals 15 residues. Germline loops: CDR1 LGHDT, CDR2 YNNKEL (reference sequence). V was pared by 1 base and J by 3 bases, with 5 bases of the junction left unmatched. The chain's CDR3 is CASSQVYGQGYEQYF. Here the CDR3 DNA reads TGTGCCAGCAGCCAAGTTTATGGACAGGGCTACGAGCAGTACTTC.

The chain recombines TRBV3-1 (or the pseudogene TRBV3-2) with TRBJ2-1; TRBD2 matches at 7 bases. Germline-derived CDR1 and CDR2 are LGHDT and YNNKEL (reference sequence). Germline trimming cut 3 bases from V and 2 bases from J; bases unmatched to any gene: 7. This CDR3 spans 16 amino acids. CDR3 in DNA: TGTGCCAGCAGCCAGGTTATAGCGGGTGCCTACAATGAGCAGTTCTTC. Encoded protein: CASSQVIAGAYNEQFF.

V and J are TRBV7-2 and TRBJ1-2, with 7 bases fitting TRBD1. CDR1 and CDR2 (germline): SGHTA, FQGNSA. The CDR3 has 16 residues. Trimming cost V 5 bases and J 3 bases; bases outside gene matches: 12. The CDR3: CASSPLIGGGDYGYTF. DNA of the CDR3: TGTGCCAGCAGCCCCTTAATAGGGGGCGGCGACTATGGCTACACCTTC.

The CDR3: CASREGQGGNEQFF. The CDR3 DNA reads TGTGCCAGCAGAGAGGGACAGGGAGGAAATGAGCAGTTCTTC. The gene calls are TRBV7-9 and TRBJ2-1; TRBD1 aligns across 9 bases. Looked up from germline, CDR1 is SEHNR and CDR2 is FQNEAQ (reference sequence). This CDR3 is 14 amino acids long. Trimming removed 6 bases from V and 7 bases from J; junction bases left unmatched: 7.

The chain carries TRBV7-9 and TRBJ1-1; TRBD1 might be the D (5 bases). This CDR3 contains 17 residues. The V and J ends lost 4 bases and 0 bases respectively, with 18 bases between them. In germline, CDR1 is SEHNR, CDR2 FQNEAQ (reference sequence). DNA for the CDR3: TGTGCCAGCAGCTCCCCGTCGGGGGGTCGGGTGAACACTGAAGCTTTCTTT. The encoded protein is CASSSPSGGRVNTEAFF. Complete variable domain (other parts from reference TRBV7-9 and TRBJ1-1): DTGVSQNPRHKITKRGQNVTFRCDPISEHNRLYWYRQTLGQGPEFLTYFQNEAQLEKSRLLSDRFSAERPKGSFSTLEIQRTEQGDSAMYLCASSSPSGGRVNTEAFFGQGTRLTVV.

The chain joins TRBV19 to TRBJ1-1, with TRBD1 identical over 10 bases. Germline V lookup: CDR1 LNHDA, CDR2 SQIVND (reference sequence). The CDR3 sequence is 15 residues long. Germline trimming cut 7 bases from V and 6 bases from J; bases unmatched to any gene: 11. The CDR3 here is CASIRDRGDIAEAFF. CDR3 nucleotide sequence: TGTGCCAGTATCCGGGACAGGGGCGATATAGCTGAAGCTTTCTTT.

The V call is TRBV5-4, the J call TRBJ2-3; possibly TRBD2 for D (5 bases). The CDR3 extends over 17 amino acids. Germline V gene lookup returns CDR1 SGHNT and CDR2 YYREEE (reference sequence). Deletions cut 0 bases from V and 2 bases from J, with 16 bases between. CDR3 sequence: CASSLAGLAMFTDTQYF. In DNA, the CDR3 is TGTGCCAGCAGCTTGGCCGGGCTAGCTATGTTCACAGATACGCAGTATTTT.

The chain links TRBV25-1 to TRBJ2-2; D remains ambiguous. This CDR3 contains 15 residues. In germline, CDR1 is MGHDK, CDR2 SYGVNS. Trimming shortened V by 4 bases and J by 6 bases, and 15 bases separated the two germline ends. CDR3 sequence: CASSAVGGEAGELFF. The CDR3 nucleotides are TGTGCCAGCAGTGCCGTGGGTGGTGAGGCCGGGGAGCTGTTTTTT.

V usage is TRBV6-5 and J usage is TRBJ1-5; D gene ambiguous. The ends were cut back, 6 bases at V and 4 bases at J, with 13 bases in the middle. The germline V gene encodes CDR1 MNHEY and CDR2 SVGAGI. The CDR3 runs 14 residues. CDR3 in amino acids: CASSLLGRNQPQHF. The CDR3 coding sequence is TGTGCCAGCAGCTTACTGGGCAGAAATCAGCCCCAGCATTTT.

Here the CDR3 DNA reads TGTGCCACCAGCAGAGATAGCCTAGCGGGAGGGGGGACAGATACGCAGTATTTT. This encodes CATSRDSLAGGGTDTQYF. The chain carries TRBV15 and TRBJ2-3; TRBD2 aligns across 12 bases. This CDR3 has 18 amino acids. V lost 0 bases, J lost 3 bases, and 7 bases stayed unmatched. In germline, CDR1 is LNHNV, CDR2 YYDKDF (reference sequence). The whole variable domain, filled in from reference TRBV15 and TRBJ2-3, reads DAMVIQNPRYQVTQFGKPVTLSCSQTLNHNVMYWYQQKSSQAPKLLFHYYDKDFNNEADTPDNFQSRRPNTSFCFLDIRSPGLGDTAMYLCATSRDSLAGGGTDTQYFGPGTRLTVL.

The chain has TRBV15 and TRBJ2-5; 8 bases align to TRBD2. From germline, CDR1 is LNHNV and CDR2 YYDKDF (reference sequence). The CDR3 runs to 15 residues. V dropped 3 bases and J dropped 2; count of bases not matched to a gene: 5. CDR3 nucleotide sequence: TGTGCCACCAGCAGGGCTACTAGCGGACAAGAGACCCAGTACTTC. Its protein is CATSRATSGQETQYF.

The chain carries TRBV29-1 and TRBJ1-5, with a tentative D call TRBD1 (6 bases). Germline lookup yields CDR1 SQVTM and CDR2 ANQGSEA. CDR3 size: 12 residues. Deletions cut 4 bases from V and 11 bases from J, with 15 bases between. The CDR3 sequence: CSVVEGGQSQHF. CDR3 bases: TGCAGCGTTGTCGAGGGGGGGCAATCCCAGCATTTT.

This rearrangement joins TRBV18 to TRBJ2-1; D remains ambiguous. The CDR3 sequence is 13 residues long. The germline V and J ends were trimmed by 3 bases and 4 bases, with 7 bases remaining between them. Germline V gene sequence: CDR1 KGHSH, CDR2 LQKENI. CDR3 bases: TGTGCCAGCTCACCGACGACTTACAATGAGCAGTTCTTC. This codes for CASSPTTYNEQFF.

This clone has only one observation. This rearrangement joins TRBV21-1 to TRBJ1-5; the table gives TRBD1 as D, unverified against the DNA. TRBV21-1 has pseudogene status. The length of the CDR3 is 18 residues. The CDR3 here is CASSKDIRAPNSNQPQHF. The CDR3 DNA is TGTGCCAGCAGCAAAGATATCAGGGCCCCTAATAGCAATCAGCCCCAGCATTTT.

V is TRBV9 and J is TRBJ2-7; tentative D call: TRBD2 (5 bases). This CDR3 is built from 13 residues. CDR1 SGDLS and CDR2 YYNGEE come from the germline V gene. Trimming shortened V by 3 bases and J by 5 bases, and 12 bases separated the two germline ends. CDR3 bases: TGTGCCAGCAGCGGATATAGCGACCACGAGCAGTACTTC. This sequence encodes CASSGYSDHEQYF.

This chain joins TRBV6-1 and TRBJ2-1; 7 bases match TRBD1. Trimming at V came to 4 bases and at J to 3 bases, leaving 12 bases not matched to a gene. This CDR3 comprises 17 residues. Germline assignment: CDR1 MNHNS and CDR2 SASEGT. The DNA of the CDR3 is TGTGCCAGCAGTGTCCTCAAGGGGGCATTCGTCTACAATGAGCAGTTCTTC. Translating it yields CASSVLKGAFVYNEQFF.

The chain uses TRBV19 and TRBJ1-2; unclear D gene. The CDR3 has 11 residues. The V end lost 8 bases, the J end lost 6 bases, and 10 bases lay between the germline ends. CDR1 is LNHDA and CDR2 is SQIVND in the germline V gene (reference sequence). As DNA, the CDR3 is TGTGCCAGTGTGGGTAGCCATGGCTACACCTTC. It translates to CASVGSHGYTF.

This sequence joins TRBV7-2 and TRBJ2-3; 11 bases fit TRBD2. From germline, CDR1 is SGHTA and CDR2 FQGNSA. CDR3 size: 16 residues. The trim removed 9 bases at V and 0 bases at J, leaving 8 bases unmatched. The CDR3, as DNA: TGTGCCAGTCGGCTAGCGGGAGGAACTAGCACAGATACGCAGTATTTT. Translated, it gives CASRLAGGTSTDTQYF.

The gene calls are TRBV24-1 and TRBJ2-5; D perhaps matches TRBD1 (5 bases). Germline V lookup: CDR1 KGHDR, CDR2 SFDVKD. This CDR3 has 16 residues. Trimming left V 2 bases short and J 0 bases short, with 12 bases between. The CDR3 sequence is CATSDSSGQNQETQYF. CDR3 DNA sequence: TGTGCCACCAGTGATTCCTCTGGACAAAACCAAGAGACCCAGTACTTC.

This chain joins TRBV29-1 and TRBJ2-1; TRBD1 might be the D (6 bases). The V gene's germline CDR1 is SQVTM and CDR2 ANQGSEA. V was trimmed by 6 bases and J by 14 bases, leaving 14 bases between them. The CDR3 has 10 amino acids. CDR3 DNA sequence: TGCAGCGTGGGACACCCCTCGGAGTTCTTC. This encodes CSVGHPSEFF.

CDR3 coding DNA: TGTGCCAGTAGCAGGATGGGACAGTCTGGAAACACCATATATTTT. It is translated as CASSRMGQSGNTIYF. The chain recombines TRBV19 with TRBJ1-3; 7 nucleotides match TRBD1. Germline V lookup: CDR1 LNHDA, CDR2 SQIVND (reference sequence). The CDR3 is 15 residues long. The ends lost 6 bases at V and 1 base at J; junction bases unmatched: 6.

The chain combines TRBV19 with TRBJ1-1; TRBD1 matches at 7 bases. Germline CDR1 LNHDA, CDR2 SQIVND (reference sequence). V trimming: 0 bases; J trimming: 0 bases; junction bases outside the gene matches: 4. CDR3 size: 16 residues. The CDR3 sequence is CASSIDIQGMNTEAFF. The CDR3, as DNA: TGTGCCAGTAGTATAGACATACAGGGGATGAACACTGAAGCTTTCTTT. Variable domain in full (rest from reference TRBV19 and TRBJ1-1): DGGITQSPKYLFRKEGQNVTLSCEQNLNHDAMYWYRQDPGQGLRLIYYSQIVNDFQKGDIAEGYSVSREKKESFPLTVTSAQKNPTAFYLCASSIDIQGMNTEAFFGQGTRLTVV.

V usage is TRBV6-4 and J usage is TRBJ2-1; the D gene is possibly TRBD2 (6 bases). Germline loops: CDR1 MRHNA, CDR2 SNTAGT. The CDR3 is made up of 14 amino acids. The germline V and J ends were trimmed by 2 bases and 8 bases, with 13 bases remaining between them. In DNA, the CDR3 is TGTGCCAGCAGTGACACGTCGGAGGGACATGAGCAGTTCTTC. This encodes CASSDTSEGHEQFF.

V is TRBV30 and J is TRBJ2-1, with TRBD1 as a possible D gene (6 bases). The CDR3 spans 14 residues. Germline V gene sequence: CDR1 GTSNPN, CDR2 SVGIG (reference sequence). The V end lost 4 bases, the J end lost 6 bases, and 16 bases lay between the germline ends. The CDR3 protein is CAWNRIGGFNEQFF. The CDR3 DNA follows: TGTGCCTGGAATAGAATAGGGGGTTTCAATGAGCAGTTCTTC.